Each of the 20 T cell receptor beta chains below was sequenced from the same sample in a study of blood T cell repertoires in COVID-19. Profiling relied on immunoSEQ multiplex PCR, and the TCRdb table lists in-frame clones only, not all of them. Of 250,000 to 300,000 clones listed, 75% to 95% were seen once; the top ten hold roughly 1.1%. Specimen: PBMCs or T cells enriched from blood (not recorded which). The receptors shown here come from a woman under 40 who had recovered from COVID-19.

This clone was counted only a few times. The V call is TRBV4-2, the J call TRBJ2-7; D is ambiguous. Per germline, CDR1 LGHNA and CDR2 YNFKEQ. The V and J ends lost 1 base and 2 bases respectively, with 6 bases between them. This CDR3 has 13 amino acids. CDR3 amino acids: CASSQGGTYEQYF. CDR3 DNA: TGTGCCAGCAGCCAAGGAGGTACCTACGAGCAGTACTTC.

This clone was recorded only once. The junction departs from germline at one end; a sequencing error may be responsible. The chain couples TRBV18 to TRBJ2-1; 9 bases fit TRBD2. The CDR3 is made up of 14 amino acids. Germline CDR1 and CDR2: KGHSH and LQKENI. The CDR3 region is CASSPPTSGNEQFF. The CDR3 DNA follows: TGTGCCAGCTCCCCACCGACTAGCGGCAATGAGCAGTTCTTC.

This clone was seen a single time. The genes are TRBV7-9 and TRBJ1-1, with TRBD1 identical over 7 bases. With V trimmed by 2 bases and J by 10 bases, 7 bases remained unmatched. CDR1 and CDR2 (germline): SEHNR, FQNEAQ (reference sequence). CDR3 length: 13 residues. In DNA, the CDR3 is TGTGCCAGCAGCTTACGGGACAGCCCTGGAGCTTTCTTT. This codes for CASSLRDSPGAFF.

V and J are TRBV27 and TRBJ2-1, with D hard to call. V was cut by 3 bases and J by 4 bases, with 16 bases left in between. This CDR3 is 16 amino acids long. CDR1 is MNHEY, CDR2 SMNVEV, per germline (reference sequence). Here the CDR3 DNA reads TGTGCCAGCAGTTTTTTTTTCGGGTTTGGATACAATGAGCAGTTCTTC. Protein sequence: CASSFFFGFGYNEQFF.

This chain links TRBV9 with TRBJ2-1; 9 bases line up with TRBD2. This CDR3 has 15 residues. The germline V gene has CDR1 SGDLS and CDR2 YYNGEE. The V gene end was trimmed by 3 bases and the J gene end by 8 bases; junction bases not matched to a gene: 9. CDR3 sequence (DNA): TGTGCCAGCAGCGCCGTAGCGGGAGTTATCGATGAGCAGTTCTTC. Translation gives CASSAVAGVIDEQFF.

The V gene is TRBV27, the J gene TRBJ1-1; possible D gene TRBD1, 6 bases. V dropped 0 bases and J dropped 4 bases, with 9 bases sitting between them. The CDR3 has 14 residues. CDR1 MNHEY and CDR2 SMNVEV come from the germline V gene (reference sequence). The CDR3: CASSLSLGGTEAFF. The CDR3, as DNA: TGTGCCAGCAGTTTATCTTTAGGGGGCACTGAAGCTTTCTTT.

The rearrangement uses TRBV27 and TRBJ1-5; 12 bases fit TRBD1. Germline V gene lookup returns CDR1 MNHEY and CDR2 SMNVEV (reference sequence). The CDR3 spans 16 residues. V trimming: 6 bases; J trimming: 6 bases; junction bases outside the gene matches: 9. The CDR3 sequence is CASSSGTGGWGQPQHF. CDR3 in DNA: TGTGCCAGCAGCTCCGGGACAGGGGGCTGGGGTCAGCCCCAGCATTTT.

The chain links TRBV7-9 to TRBJ1-2, with TRBD1 identical over 9 bases. This CDR3 is built from 15 residues. Germline V lookup: CDR1 SEHNR, CDR2 FQNEAQ (reference sequence). V gave up 6 bases and J gave up 8 bases; unmatched junction bases: 13. The CDR3 sequence: CASRPYLQGAGGYTF. CDR3 DNA: TGTGCCAGCAGGCCGTATTTACAGGGGGCAGGGGGCTACACCTTC.

V is TRBV28 and J is TRBJ2-7; TRBD1 aligns across 7 bases. Germline assignment: CDR1 MDHEN and CDR2 SYDVKM. Losses at the gene ends were 7 bases for V and 4 bases for J; bases not matched to a gene: 10. The CDR3 loop spans 14 amino acids. CDR3 amino acids: CASTSDGRGYEQYF. Written as DNA, the CDR3 is TGTGCCAGCACCTCAGACGGCAGGGGGTACGAGCAGTACTTC.

The gene calls are TRBV30 and TRBJ1-1; TRBD1 matches at 8 bases. Germline values: CDR1 GTSNPN, CDR2 SVGIG (reference sequence). Unmatched junction bases numbered 12, after V lost 2 bases and J lost 4 bases. The CDR3 is 16 amino acids. The CDR3 reads CAWSTLWTGKGTEAFF. The CDR3 DNA reads as TGTGCCTGGAGTACCCTCTGGACAGGGAAGGGCACTGAAGCTTTCTTT.

The chain is built from TRBV7-2 and TRBJ2-3, with D tentatively TRBD2 (6 bases). V gave up 0 bases and J gave up 7 bases, with 8 bases separating them. The germline CDR1 and CDR2 sequences are SGHTA and FQGNSA. This CDR3 region has 13 residues. CDR3 amino acids: CASSLARTNTQYF. Here the CDR3 DNA reads TGTGCCAGCAGCTTAGCGAGGACTAATACGCAGTATTTT.

V is TRBV7-2 and J is TRBJ2-1, with 15 bases matching TRBD2. The CDR3 is made up of 19 amino acids. The V gene end was trimmed by 4 bases and the J gene end by 1 base; junction bases not matched to a gene: 8. Germline values: CDR1 SGHTA, CDR2 FQGNSA. This chain's CDR3 is CASSSAGLAGGKSYNEQFF. The CDR3 region has the DNA TGTGCCAGCAGCTCCGCGGGACTAGCGGGAGGTAAGTCCTACAATGAGCAGTTCTTC.

The chain combines TRBV30 with TRBJ1-2, with D possibly matching TRBD1 (6 bases). CDR3 length equals 14 residues. CDR1 GTSNPN and CDR2 SVGIG come from the germline V gene (reference sequence). Deletions cut 3 bases from V and 0 bases from J, with 11 bases between. For the CDR3, the DNA is TGTGCCTGGAGAGGACAGTACGCTAACTATGGCTACACCTTC. The encoded protein is CAWRGQYANYGYTF.

The chain carries TRBV9 and TRBJ2-1; TRBD2 aligns across 8 bases. Trimming took 0 bases from V and 9 from J; bases not matched to a gene: 14. The CDR3 is made up of 17 amino acids. From germline, CDR1 is SGDLS and CDR2 YYNGEE. The CDR3 sequence is CASSVDPPGLVTGEQFF. CDR3 bases: TGTGCCAGCAGCGTAGATCCGCCGGGACTAGTGACCGGTGAGCAGTTCTTC.

This chain joins TRBV11-2 and TRBJ2-7; TRBD1 might be the D (6 bases). CDR3 size: 15 residues. The V gene's germline CDR1 is SGHAT and CDR2 FQNNGV. The V end lost 1 base, the J end lost 2 bases, and 12 bases lay between the germline ends. CDR3 sequence reads: CASSLVQGSPYEQYF. The DNA of the CDR3 is TGTGCCAGCAGCTTAGTACAGGGATCCCCCTACGAGCAGTACTTC. Using reference TRBV11-2 and TRBJ2-7 for the parts outside the CDR3, the full variable domain is EAGVAQSPRYKIIEKRQSVAFWCNPISGHATLYWYQQILGQGPKLLIQFQNNGVVDDSQLPKDRFSAERLKGVDSTLKIQPAKLEDSAVYLCASSLVQGSPYEQYFGPGTRLTVT.

This clone was detected once. The rearrangement uses TRBV4-2 and TRBJ1-2; 8 bases are shared with TRBD1. Looked up from germline, CDR1 is LGHNA and CDR2 is YNFKEQ. The CDR3 loop spans 16 amino acids. V lost 4 bases to trimming and J lost 4 bases; unmatched junction nucleotides: 11. CDR3 region: CASSPLAGGEGYGYTF. The CDR3 region has the DNA TGTGCCAGCAGCCCCCTCGCAGGGGGCGAGGGCTATGGCTACACCTTC.

The chain combines TRBV5-1 with TRBJ1-1; possible D gene TRBD1, 6 bases. Germline V lookup: CDR1 SGHRS, CDR2 YFSETQ. This CDR3 is built from 15 residues. The V and J ends lost 5 bases and 1 base respectively, with 15 bases between them. CDR3 coding DNA: TGCGCCAGCAGTCGGGATGGACAGCAGAACACTGAAGCTTTCTTT. Protein sequence: CASSRDGQQNTEAFF.

This chain connects TRBV7-9 to TRBJ1-2, with D possibly TRBD1 on 6 matching bases. Germline CDR1 SEHNR, CDR2 FQNEAQ (reference sequence). The CDR3 extends over 15 amino acids. Trimming left V 1 base short and J 3 bases short, with 12 bases between. The CDR3 DNA reads as TGTGCCAGCAGCTTAGGTGGGGGCGCGGACTATGGCTACACCTTC. Its protein product is CASSLGGGADYGYTF. Full variable domain (remainder filled in from reference TRBV7-9 and TRBJ1-2): DTGVSQNPRHKITKRGQNVTFRCDPISEHNRLYWYRQTLGQGPEFLTYFQNEAQLEKSRLLSDRFSAERPKGSFSTLEIQRTEQGDSAMYLCASSLGGGADYGYTFGSGTRLTVV.

A note on this clone: A junction end diverges from the germline sequence, so it may reflect a read error. The J gene is TRBJ2-5, the V gene TRBV4-3; 7 nucleotides align to TRBD1. The CDR3 extends over 15 amino acids. Per germline, CDR1 LGHNA and CDR2 YSLEER. This CDR3 is CASSQDGTAQGTQYF. The CDR3 region has the DNA TGCGCCAGCAGCCAAGATGGGACAGCACAAGGGACCCAGTACTTC.

The CDR3 bases are TGCGCCAGCAGTACGGCGGGAGGTACAGATACGCAGTATTTT. This sequence encodes CASSTAGGTDTQYF. The chain links TRBV5-1 to TRBJ2-3, with 8 bases identical to TRBD2. Unmatched junction bases numbered 5, after V lost 5 bases and J lost 3 bases. From germline, CDR1 is SGHRS and CDR2 YFSETQ. The CDR3 extends over 14 amino acids. The whole variable domain, remainder taken from reference TRBV5-1 and TRBJ2-3, is KAGVTQTPRYLIKTRGQQVTLSCSPISGHRSVSWYQQTPGQGLQFLFEYFSETQRNKGNFPGRFSGRQFSNSRSEMNVSTLELGDSALYLCASSTAGGTDTQYFGPGTRLTVL.